This TCR beta chain emerged from a study of shared clonotypes between healthy human individuals. In the study overall: There were three CD4 naive, three CD4 memory, two CD8 naive and one CD8 memory plates per donor. General study results and limits: Against clonotypes common to all four donors, non-shared ones had lower generation probabilities.

On this clone: Its target is unknown.

Naive CD8 populations comprised CD45RO-negative cells positively selected for CCR7, excluding terminally differentiated effector memory CD45RA+ cells. Sorted subsets were amplified in replicate PCRs using around 0.2 ug DNA, about 30,000 T cell genomes. Produced via immunoSEQ multiplex PCR; TCRdb's table is partial and in-frame only. This table holds roughly 850,000 clones, 96% found once. Germline CDR1 SGHRS, CDR2 YFSETQ. Trimming left V 0 bases short and J 1 base short, with 14 bases between. The CDR3 spans 16 residues. This TCR came from a man younger than 40 in good health. Sequencing was done on a sample of naive CD8+ T cells sorted from blood. The chain couples TRBV5-1 to TRBJ2-7; maybe TRBD1 (6 bases). The CDR3 reads CASSLGWDTFSYEQYF. Here the CDR3 DNA reads TGCGCCAGCAGCTTGGGATGGGACACCTTTTCCTACGAGCAGTACTTC.